The rows below give T cell receptor beta chains drawn from one sample of a study of blood T cell repertoires in COVID-19. Generated by immunoSEQ multiplex PCR, the TCRdb table keeps only in-frame clones and is missing some. The sample has over 100,000 clones, about nine tenths seen once; the top ten hold 15%. The sequencing sample was made of peripheral blood. The receptors originated from a man aged 50 or older with acute or convalescent COVID-19. Both conserved end residues are part of each CDR3. The order of the fields is J gene, V gene, CDR3 protein.

>TRBJ1-1|TRBV3-1/TRBV3-2
CASSQLGGDTEAFF
>TRBJ2-2|TRBV19
CASSPGTPGGTGELFF
>TRBJ1-2|TRBV12-3/TRBV12-4
CASSLVEGLF
>TRBJ2-1|TRBV5-6
CASSLAGGLVYNEQFF
>TRBJ2-7|TRBV5-4
CASSLGGTGTYEQYF
>TRBJ2-1|TRBV28
CASSSPGTSSDNEQFF
>TRBJ2-2|TRBV18
CASSLGQGANGELFF
>TRBJ2-7|TRBV6-5
CASRSQGGFTYEQYF
>TRBJ2-5|TRBV15
CATSKDREGLSGTQYF
>TRBJ2-7|TRBV2
CASRLLNRGPIGEQYF
>TRBJ2-5|TRBV5-1
CASSRGRYDMETQYF
>TRBJ2-3|TRBV18
CASSTTLGTDTQYF
>TRBJ2-7|TRBV4-1
CASSQGLQSSYEQYF
>TRBJ2-1|TRBV7-9
CASSLARLAASYNEQFF
>TRBJ2-1|TRBV7-9
CASSLTSGDYNEQFF
>TRBJ2-3|TRBV12-5
CASGLVTGVRTDTQYF
>TRBJ2-7|TRBV5-6
CASSFQSTYEQYF
>TRBJ2-2|TRBV2
CASSRTGSDTGELFF
>TRBJ1-2|TRBV11-2
CASSLDGGGDGGYTF
>TRBJ2-2|TRBV6-5
CASSYELAPTGELFF
>TRBJ1-1|TRBV10-3
CAISADRSTEAFF
>TRBJ2-5|TRBV5-4
CASSLAGPGETQYF
>TRBJ2-7|TRBV29-1
CSALLAGSYEQYF
>TRBJ2-2|TRBV19
CASSIVPAENTGELFF
>TRBJ2-1|TRBV5-1
CASSSTSTPDNEQFF
>TRBJ2-1|TRBV20-1
CSASSGLGAYNEQFF
>TRBJ2-2|TRBV4-2
CASSQGLAGATGELFF
>TRBJ2-3|TRBV10-2
CASSENTADTQYF
>TRBJ1-1|TRBV2
CASVTGLRSEAFF
>TRBJ2-2|TRBV7-2
CASSLAPSNTGELFF